This T cell receptor beta chain was recovered during a study of OX40 agonist ivuxolimab in advanced cancers. Study conclusions and caveats: Antigen specificity of clonally expanded peripheral T cells was not established. On average, CD8+ T cells showed a greater number of expanded clones than CD4+. Among the nonresponders, some also had low normalized T-cell clonal expansion. CD4+ and CD8+ T cells in blood underwent clonal expansion by week 6 at 0.1 to 3.0 mg/kg.

Data came from immunoSEQ multiplex PCR; TCRdb stores just in-frame clones and leaves some out. The data contain 25,000 to 30,000 clones, over 75% of them seen just once; the ten biggest clones take up around 28%. This clone appeared a few times. The antigen remains unidentified. V was shortened by 0 bases and J by 0 bases, with 14 bases between the two germline ends. The germline V gene encodes CDR1 SQVTM and CDR2 ANQGSEA. The CDR3 is made up of 16 amino acids. V and J are TRBV29-1 and TRBJ1-1; the D is unclear. Sequencing used CD4+ or CD8+ T cells sorted from blood, obtained in a trial of the OX40 agonist ivuxolimab. This clonotype originated in an adult with an advanced solid tumor such as melanoma, head and neck, liver or kidney cancer. Written as DNA, the CDR3 is TGCAGCGTTGAAGAGCACACAAGGGCGCTGAACACTGAAGCTTTCTTT. It is translated as CSVEEHTRALNTEAFF. Complete variable domain (other parts from reference TRBV29-1 and TRBJ1-1): SAVISQKPSRDICQRGTSLTIQCQVDSQVTMMFWYRQQPGQSLTLIATANQGSEATYESGFVIDKFPISRPNLTFSTLTVSNMSPEDSSIYLCSVEEHTRALNTEAFFGQGTRLTVV.